This TCR beta chain was sequenced for a study of CXCR3-negative and CXCR3-positive naive CD8 T cells. Libraries of TRB cDNA were made by 5' RACE and carried UMIs. TCRdb re-called the 5' RACE reads and gives one entry per CDR3 protein, without DNA. This sample contains about 82,000 distinct CDR3 sequences. The CDR3 has 14 amino acids. CDR1 is MDHEN, CDR2 SYDVKM, per germline. This chain uses TRBV28 with TRBJ2-1; the D gene TCRdb calls, TRBD1, cannot be checked with no DNA. This TCR was sampled from a human donor in good health. Some clones in this sample may be carry-over from other donors' samples. The source material was naive CXCR3- CD8+ T cells from blood. Subset of the sample: CD45RO-CCR7+CD27+CD95- naive CD8+ T cells lacking CXCR3 (TNR3-). This chain's CDR3 is CASSLRTGVSEQFF.